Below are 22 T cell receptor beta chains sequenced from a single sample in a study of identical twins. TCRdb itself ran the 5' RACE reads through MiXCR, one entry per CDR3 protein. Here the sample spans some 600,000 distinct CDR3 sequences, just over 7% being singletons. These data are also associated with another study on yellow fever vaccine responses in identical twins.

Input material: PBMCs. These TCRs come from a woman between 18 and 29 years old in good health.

The CDR3 is CASSRIQENTIYF. DNA for the CDR3: TGTGCCAGCAGCCGAATACAGGAAAACACCATATATTTT. V usage is TRBV7-9 and J usage is TRBJ1-3; TRBD1 might be the D (5 bases). The CDR3 extends over 13 amino acids. Germline V gives CDR1 SEHNR, CDR2 FQNEAQ (reference sequence). V was shortened by 5 bases and J by 6 bases, with 11 bases between the two germline ends.

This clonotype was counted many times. CDR3 amino acids: CASSTARRGEKLFF. CDR3 bases: TGTGCCAGCAGTACGGCCCGGCGAGGTGAAAAACTGTTTTTT. This chain connects TRBV12-3 or TRBV12-4 to TRBJ1-4, with no clear D. This CDR3 region has 14 residues. The ends were cut back, 5 bases at V and 7 bases at J, with 14 bases in the middle.

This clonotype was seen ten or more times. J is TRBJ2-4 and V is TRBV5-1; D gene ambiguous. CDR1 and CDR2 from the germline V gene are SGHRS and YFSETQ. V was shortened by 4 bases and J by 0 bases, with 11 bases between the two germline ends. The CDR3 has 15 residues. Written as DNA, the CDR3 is TGCGCCAGCAGCCCGAACTGGGGAGCCAAAAACATTCAGTACTTC. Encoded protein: CASSPNWGAKNIQYF.

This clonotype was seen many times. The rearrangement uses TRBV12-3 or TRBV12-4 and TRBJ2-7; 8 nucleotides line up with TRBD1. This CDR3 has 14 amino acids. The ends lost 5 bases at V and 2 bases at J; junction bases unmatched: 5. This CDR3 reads CASSLGTGPYEQYF. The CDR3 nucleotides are TGTGCCAGCAGTCTCGGGACAGGACCCTACGAGCAGTACTTC.

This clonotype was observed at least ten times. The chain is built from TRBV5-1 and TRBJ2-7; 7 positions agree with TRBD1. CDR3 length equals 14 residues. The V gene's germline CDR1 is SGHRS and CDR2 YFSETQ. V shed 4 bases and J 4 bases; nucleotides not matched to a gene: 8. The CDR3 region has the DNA TGCGCCAGCAGCCCAACGGGACAGACGTACGAGCAGTACTTC. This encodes CASSPTGQTYEQYF.

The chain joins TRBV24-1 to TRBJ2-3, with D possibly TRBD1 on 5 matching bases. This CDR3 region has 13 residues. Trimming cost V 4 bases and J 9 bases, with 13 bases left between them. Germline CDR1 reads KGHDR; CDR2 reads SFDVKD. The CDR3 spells CATSESQVATQYF. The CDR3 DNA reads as TGTGCCACCAGTGAGTCACAGGTAGCCACGCAGTATTTT.

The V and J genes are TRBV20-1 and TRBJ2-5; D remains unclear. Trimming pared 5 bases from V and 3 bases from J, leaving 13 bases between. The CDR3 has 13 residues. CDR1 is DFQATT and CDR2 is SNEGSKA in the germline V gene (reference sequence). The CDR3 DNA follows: TGCAGTGCTCCTCCGGGTTCCAAAGAGACCCAGTACTTC. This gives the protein CSAPPGSKETQYF.

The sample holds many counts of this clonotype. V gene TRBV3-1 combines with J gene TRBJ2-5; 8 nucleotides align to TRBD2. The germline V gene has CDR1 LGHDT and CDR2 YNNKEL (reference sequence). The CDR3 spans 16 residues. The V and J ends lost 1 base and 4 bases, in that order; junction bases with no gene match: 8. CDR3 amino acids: CASSQASGSWIETQYF. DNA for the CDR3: TGTGCCAGCAGCCAAGCAAGCGGGAGTTGGATAGAGACCCAGTACTTC.

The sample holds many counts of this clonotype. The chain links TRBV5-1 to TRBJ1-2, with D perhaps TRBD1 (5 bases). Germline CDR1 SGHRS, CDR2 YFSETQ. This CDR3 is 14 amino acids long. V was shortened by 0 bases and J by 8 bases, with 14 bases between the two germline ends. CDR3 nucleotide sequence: TGCGCCAGCAGCTTGGTCCAGGGAGCGGGGGGCTACACCTTC. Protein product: CASSLVQGAGGYTF.

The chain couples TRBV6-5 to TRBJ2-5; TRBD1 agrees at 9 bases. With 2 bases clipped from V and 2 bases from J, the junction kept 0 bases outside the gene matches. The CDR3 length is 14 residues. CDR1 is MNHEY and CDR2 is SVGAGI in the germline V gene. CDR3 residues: CASSYGTGQETQYF. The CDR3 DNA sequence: TGTGCCAGCAGTTACGGGACAGGGCAAGAGACCCAGTACTTC.

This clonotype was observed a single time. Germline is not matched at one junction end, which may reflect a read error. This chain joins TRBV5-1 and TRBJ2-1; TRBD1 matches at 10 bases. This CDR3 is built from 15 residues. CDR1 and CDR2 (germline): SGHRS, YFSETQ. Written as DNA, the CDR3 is TGCGCCAGCAGCTTGTCAGGACAGGGGGTTAATGGGCAGTTCTTC. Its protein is CASSLSGQGVNGQFF.

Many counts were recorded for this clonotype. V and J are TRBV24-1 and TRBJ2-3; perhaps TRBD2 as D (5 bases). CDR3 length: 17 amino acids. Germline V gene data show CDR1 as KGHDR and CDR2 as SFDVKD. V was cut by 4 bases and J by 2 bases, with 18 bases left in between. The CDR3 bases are TGTGCCACCAGTGACCGACGAGAACACGGGAACACAGATACGCAGTATTTT. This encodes CATSDRREHGNTDTQYF.

CDR3 nucleotide sequence: TGTGCCAGCAGCTTGCAGCAGGACACGCAGTATTTT. This translates into CASSLQQDTQYF. The V and J genes are TRBV5-5 and TRBJ2-3, with D hard to call. CDR3 length equals 12 residues. Germline CDR1 and CDR2: SGHKS and YYEKEE (reference sequence). V was trimmed by 1 base and J by 9 bases, leaving 9 bases between them.

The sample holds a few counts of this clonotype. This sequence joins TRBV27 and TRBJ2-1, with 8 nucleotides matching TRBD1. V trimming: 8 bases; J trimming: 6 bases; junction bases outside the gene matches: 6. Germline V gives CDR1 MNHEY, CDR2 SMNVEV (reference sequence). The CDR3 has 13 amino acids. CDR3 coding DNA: TGTGCCAGCCACGGACAGGGAGGCAATGAGCAGTTCTTC. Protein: CASHGQGGNEQFF.

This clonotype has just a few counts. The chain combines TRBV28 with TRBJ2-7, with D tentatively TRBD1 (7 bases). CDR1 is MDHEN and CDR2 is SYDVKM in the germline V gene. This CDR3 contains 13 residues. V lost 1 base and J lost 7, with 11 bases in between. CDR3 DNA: TGTGCCAGCAGTTTATTGACAGGGAGGGAGCAGTACTTC. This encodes CASSLLTGREQYF.

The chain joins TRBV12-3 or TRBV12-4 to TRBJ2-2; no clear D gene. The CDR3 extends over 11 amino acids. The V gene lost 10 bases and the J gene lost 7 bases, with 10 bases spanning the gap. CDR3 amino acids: CAISRVGELFF. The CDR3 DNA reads TGTGCCATCTCGCGAGTCGGGGAGCTGTTTTTT.

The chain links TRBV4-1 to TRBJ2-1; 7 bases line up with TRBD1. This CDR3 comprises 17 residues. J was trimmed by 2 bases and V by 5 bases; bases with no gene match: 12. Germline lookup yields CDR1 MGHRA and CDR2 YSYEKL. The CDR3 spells CASSARDSRLTYNEQFF. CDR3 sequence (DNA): TGCGCCAGCAGCGCGAGGGACAGCAGACTAACCTACAATGAGCAGTTCTTC.

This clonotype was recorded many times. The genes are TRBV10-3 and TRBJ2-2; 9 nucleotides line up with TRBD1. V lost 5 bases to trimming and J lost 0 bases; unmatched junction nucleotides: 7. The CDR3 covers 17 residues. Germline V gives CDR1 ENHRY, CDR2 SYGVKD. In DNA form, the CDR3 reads TGTGCCATCAGTAACTACAGGGGGCCCTCGAACACCGGGGAGCTGTTTTTT. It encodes CAISNYRGPSNTGELFF.

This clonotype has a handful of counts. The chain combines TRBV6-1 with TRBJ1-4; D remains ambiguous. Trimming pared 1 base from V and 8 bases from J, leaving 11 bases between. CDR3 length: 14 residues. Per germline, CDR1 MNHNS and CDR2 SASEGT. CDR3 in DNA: TGTGCCAGCAGTGAAGAAATTGGGTTCGAAAAACTGTTTTTT. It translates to CASSEEIGFEKLFF.

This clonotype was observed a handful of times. Here the CDR3 reads CASSLTTGTSYEQYV. Here the CDR3 DNA reads TGTGCCAGCAGCCTTACGACAGGGACGAGCTACGAGCAGTACGTC. The J gene is TRBJ2-7, the V gene TRBV7-8; 7 nucleotides align to TRBD1. Per germline, CDR1 SGHVS and CDR2 FQNEAQ. The junction had 10 bases not matched to a gene; V was cut back by 5 bases and J by 3 bases. CDR3 length equals 15 residues.

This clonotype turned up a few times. The CDR3 loop reads CARGLAGPPEQFF. In DNA, the CDR3 is TGTGCCAGAGGACTAGCGGGGCCCCCAGAGCAGTTCTTC. The chain links TRBV2 to TRBJ2-1; 12 bases fit TRBD2. V dropped 9 bases and J dropped 10; count of bases not matched to a gene: 7. The CDR3 extends over 13 amino acids. In germline, CDR1 is SNHLY, CDR2 FYNNEI.

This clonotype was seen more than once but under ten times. CDR3 bases: TGTGCCAGCAGCTTAAAGGCGGGAGCACAGGATACGCAGTATTTT. Translated: CASSLKAGAQDTQYF. This chain links TRBV7-3 with TRBJ2-3; 7 bases align to TRBD2. This CDR3 region has 15 residues. Unmatched junction bases numbered 7, after V lost 1 base and J lost 6 bases. The germline V gene encodes CDR1 SGHTA and CDR2 FQGTGA.